The 26 T cell receptor beta chains presented below share a single source sample, sequenced in a study of radiation and T cells in renal cell carcinoma. Assay used: immunoSEQ multiplex PCR; TCRdb lists only in-frame clones, some missing. This sample carries 15,000 to 19,000 clones, over 50% of them seen once, and the ten largest clones take approximately 11%. Treatment specified: treatment-naive control, cytoreductive nephrectomy. Source: tumor tissue, taken from a patient whose treatment was nephrectomy without radiotherapy. The receptors shown here come from a man aged 50-60 years with renal cell carcinoma.

By share, this clone counts as medium-sized. This CDR3 is also generated by other DNA sequences in the sample. The rearrangement uses TRBV6-5 and TRBJ1-1; the D is unclear. In germline, CDR1 is MNHEY, CDR2 SVGAGI. The CDR3 is 15 amino acids. Trimming took off 0 bases at V and 3 bases at J, with 11 bases between the two ends. Here the CDR3 DNA reads TGTGCCAGCAGTTACTCGCCGGGTGGCGACACTGAAGCTTTCTTT. Its protein product is CASSYSPGGDTEAFF.

The table lists this clone with a count of one. At the DNA level, this CDR3 is encoded by other sequences in the same sample as well. The V and J genes are TRBV7-7 and TRBJ2-7; D is uncertain. V was shortened by 0 bases and J by 2 bases, with 8 bases between the two germline ends. This CDR3 has 14 residues. Germline CDR1 reads SSHAT; CDR2 reads FNYEAQ (reference sequence). CDR3 DNA: TGTGCCAGCAGCTTAGCCGGGCGAGCCTACGAGCAGTACTTC. Encoded protein: CASSLAGRAYEQYF.

This clone was recorded a few times. The rearrangement links TRBV14 to TRBJ1-1; unclear D gene. This CDR3 contains 15 residues. With 4 bases removed from V and 5 bases from J, the gap between germline ends came to 17 bases. Looked up from germline, CDR1 is SGHDN and CDR2 is FVKESK. The CDR3 nucleotides are TGTGCCAGCAGCCTAATAACAATGGGCGCTACTGAAGCTTTCTTT. Translated: CASSLITMGATEAFF. Filled out from reference TRBV14 and TRBJ1-1, the complete variable domain reads EAGVTQFPSHSVIEKGQTVTLRCDPISGHDNLYWYRRVMGKEIKFLLHFVKESKQDESGMPNNRFLAERTGGTYSTLKVQPAELEDSGVYFCASSLITMGATEAFFGQGTRLTVV.

The chain is built from TRBV5-4 and TRBJ2-7; tentative D call: TRBD1 (5 bases). Trimming shortened V by 10 bases and J by 2 bases, and 16 bases separated the two germline ends. The V gene's germline CDR1 is SGHNT and CDR2 YYREEE (reference sequence). This CDR3 has 13 amino acids. CDR3 sequence reads: CAVREAPAYEQYF. CDR3 DNA: TGTGCCGTCAGGGAAGCCCCCGCCTACGAGCAGTACTTC. Supplemented by reference TRBV5-4 and TRBJ2-7, the full variable domain reads ETGVTQSPTHLIKTRGQQVTLRCSSQSGHNTVSWYQQALGQGPQFIFQYYREEENGRGNFPPRFSGLQFPNYSSELNVNALELDDSALYLCAVREAPAYEQYFGPGTRLTVT.

This clone has just one count. J is TRBJ2-3 and V is TRBV5-6; D ambiguous. The V end lost 2 bases, the J end lost 2 bases, and 6 bases lay between the germline ends. The length of the CDR3 is 13 residues. Germline V gene sequence: CDR1 SGHDT, CDR2 YYEEEE. DNA of the CDR3: TGTGCCAGCAGCTTACGGTCCACAGATACGCAGTATTTT. It translates to CASSLRSTDTQYF. The variable domain in full, with the rest retrieved from reference TRBV5-6 and TRBJ2-3, is DAGVTQSPTHLIKTRGQQVTLRCSPKSGHDTVSWYQQALGQGPQFIFQYYEEEERQRGNFPDRFSGHQFPNYSSELNVNALLLGDSALYLCASSLRSTDTQYFGPGTRLTVL.

The CDR3 nucleotides are TGTGCCAGCAGTTTACTAATTCCCCTAGCGGGAATACATGAGCAGTTCTTC. It codes for CASSLLIPLAGIHEQFF. The chain links TRBV27 to TRBJ2-1; 9 nucleotides line up with TRBD2. The CDR3 consists of 17 residues. The junction had 13 bases not matched to a gene; V was cut back by 2 bases and J by 8 bases. The germline CDR1 and CDR2 sequences are MNHEY and SMNVEV (reference sequence).

By share, this clone ranks as large. This rearrangement joins TRBV4-1 to TRBJ1-4, with 7 bases aligning to TRBD1. With V trimmed by 6 bases and J by 8 bases, 6 bases remained unmatched. The CDR3 spans 13 residues. The germline V gene has CDR1 MGHRA and CDR2 YSYEKL. The CDR3 loop is CASRHQGGEKLFF. CDR3 nucleotides: TGCGCCAGCAGACACCAGGGGGGGGAAAAACTGTTTTTT.

DNA of the CDR3: TGTGCCAGCAGTTTACGGACAGGGGGGGTCTCGGGCTACACCTTC. Residues: CASSLRTGGVSGYTF. The V gene is TRBV27, the J gene TRBJ1-2, with 10 bases that match TRBD1. Germline CDR1 MNHEY, CDR2 SMNVEV (reference sequence). The CDR3 consists of 15 residues. The junction had 8 bases not matched to a gene; V was cut back by 2 bases and J by 8 bases.

The genes are TRBV4-3 and TRBJ1-5; D remains ambiguous. The germline gives CDR1 LGHNA, CDR2 YSLEER. The CDR3 loop spans 15 amino acids. With 0 bases removed from V and 0 bases from J, the gap between germline ends came to 6 bases. CDR3 residues: CASSQDHYSNQPQHF. Written as DNA, the CDR3 is TGCGCCAGCAGCCAAGATCACTATAGCAATCAGCCCCAGCATTTT.

About this clone itself: The same CDR3 is also encoded by other DNA sequences in this sample. The chain carries TRBV11-3 and TRBJ2-3; no clear D. Trimming removed 3 bases at V and 5 bases at J, with 3 bases between. CDR3 length: 11 amino acids. Germline lookup yields CDR1 SGHNT and CDR2 YENEEA. The CDR3 DNA follows: TGTGCCAGCAGCTTGTTAGATACGCAGTATTTT. Its protein product is CASSLLDTQYF. Filled out from reference TRBV11-3 and TRBJ2-3, the complete variable domain reads EAGVVQSPRYKIIEKKQPVAFWCNPISGHNTLYWYLQNLGQGPELLIRYENEEAVDDSQLPKDRFSAERLKGVDSTLKIQPAELGDSAVYLCASSLLDTQYFGPGTRLTVL.

This sequence joins TRBV6-1 and TRBJ2-7, with TRBD1 matching over 10 bases. V dropped 1 base and J dropped 0; count of bases not matched to a gene: 0. The CDR3 sequence is 15 residues long. From germline, CDR1 is MNHNS and CDR2 SASEGT. The DNA for the CDR3 is TGTGCCAGCAGTGAAGGGACAGGGGGCTCCTACGAGCAGTACTTC. This sequence encodes CASSEGTGGSYEQYF.

This clone is medium-sized by share. V gene TRBV6-5 combines with J gene TRBJ1-5; 9 bases are shared with TRBD1. The CDR3 sequence is 15 residues long. Germline assignment: CDR1 MNHEY and CDR2 SVGAGI. Losses at the gene ends were 5 bases for V and 2 bases for J; bases not matched to a gene: 4. CDR3: CASSDWTGGNQPQHF. The DNA for the CDR3 is TGTGCCAGCAGTGACTGGACAGGGGGCAATCAGCCCCAGCATTTT.

The chain recombines TRBV21-1 with TRBJ1-3; the D call in the table, TRBD1, was not verified against the DNA. TRBV21-1 is classified as a pseudogene. This CDR3 is built from 16 residues. Here the CDR3 DNA reads TGTGCCAGCAGCAAGCGAAAAGGGACACCTGGAAACACCATATATTTT. Protein sequence: CASSKRKGTPGNTIYF.

The chain has TRBV5-5 and TRBJ2-7; D may be TRBD1 (6 bases). The CDR3 is 14 residues long. Germline lookup yields CDR1 SGHKS and CDR2 YYEKEE (reference sequence). V lost 1 base and J lost 3, with 11 bases in between. The CDR3 nucleotides read TGTGCCAGCAGCTTGCAGGGGAAAGGCTACGAGCAGTACTTC. Amino acid sequence: CASSLQGKGYEQYF.

This clone has at least ten counts. The chain joins TRBV2 to TRBJ2-7; no clear D gene. The germline V gene has CDR1 SNHLY and CDR2 FYNNEI. V lost 7 bases and J lost 7, with 8 bases in between. The CDR3 has 10 amino acids. Here the CDR3 reads CASTANEQYF. CDR3 in DNA: TGTGCCAGCACGGCAAATGAGCAGTACTTC.

This clone was detected only once. The chain recombines TRBV7-8 with TRBJ1-5; the match to TRBD1 covers 8 bases. Trimming cost V 5 bases and J 4 bases; bases outside gene matches: 7. Germline loops: CDR1 SGHVS, CDR2 FQNEAQ. The CDR3 length is 15 residues. The CDR3 loop reads CASSVDRGRNQPQHF. Written as DNA, the CDR3 is TGTGCCAGCAGCGTCGACAGGGGCAGGAATCAGCCCCAGCATTTT.

This chain uses TRBV19 with TRBJ1-5, with D possibly matching TRBD1 (6 bases). Germline V CDR1 and CDR2: LNHDA, SQIVND (reference sequence). The CDR3 sequence is 13 residues long. Trimming took off 9 bases at V and 4 bases at J, with 13 bases between the two ends. The CDR3 loop is CASARQDNQPQHF. As DNA, the CDR3 is TGTGCCAGCGCCAGACAGGATAATCAGCCCCAGCATTTT.

The chain is built from TRBV19 and TRBJ1-2; a possible D gene is TRBD1 (5 bases). CDR3 length: 16 amino acids. Germline values: CDR1 LNHDA, CDR2 SQIVND (reference sequence). The V end was cut by 5 bases, the J end by 7 bases, with 23 bases between. The CDR3 reads CASSDPGGEKVGGYTF. The DNA of the CDR3 is TGTGCCAGTAGTGACCCCGGGGGGGAGAAGGTTGGTGGCTACACCTTC.

The rearrangement uses TRBV19 and TRBJ2-7; TRBD2 agrees at 8 bases. Trimming at V came to 3 bases and at J to 3 bases, leaving 10 bases not matched to a gene. Germline assignment: CDR1 LNHDA and CDR2 SQIVND (reference sequence). The CDR3 totals 16 residues. The CDR3 bases are TGTGCCAGTAGTATTGACCGGGAGGGCCGAAACTACGAGCAGTACTTC. Translated: CASSIDREGRNYEQYF.

V usage is TRBV27 and J usage is TRBJ1-3; perhaps TRBD1 as D (6 bases). CDR1 is MNHEY and CDR2 is SMNVEV in the germline V gene (reference sequence). V was cut by 2 bases and J by 2 bases, with 10 bases left in between. The CDR3 runs to 15 residues. CDR3 loop: CASSLAPGAGNTIYF. In DNA, the CDR3 is TGTGCCAGCAGTTTAGCCCCAGGGGCTGGAAACACCATATATTTT.

The chain uses TRBV19 and TRBJ2-1, with a tentative D call TRBD2 (6 bases). This CDR3 spans 14 amino acids. Germline values: CDR1 LNHDA, CDR2 SQIVND (reference sequence). Trimming removed 4 bases from V and 0 bases from J, with 7 bases in between. The CDR3 is CASSTGGSYNEQFF. The CDR3 region has the DNA TGTGCCAGTAGTACCGGGGGCTCCTACAATGAGCAGTTCTTC.

The J gene is TRBJ2-7, the V gene TRBV5-4; D call uncertain. The ends were cut back, 4 bases at V and 3 bases at J, with 8 bases in the middle. This CDR3 contains 12 residues. CDR1 is SGHNT and CDR2 is YYREEE in the germline V gene (reference sequence). The CDR3 sequence is CASSQASYEQYF. The CDR3 region has the DNA TGTGCCAGCAGCCAAGCCAGCTACGAGCAGTACTTC. The full variable domain, completed using reference TRBV5-4 and TRBJ2-7, is ETGVTQSPTHLIKTRGQQVTLRCSSQSGHNTVSWYQQALGQGPQFIFQYYREEENGRGNFPPRFSGLQFPNYSSELNVNALELDDSALYLCASSQASYEQYFGPGTRLTVT.

This clone was picked up a small number of times. DNA for the CDR3: TGTGCCAGCAGCTTAGCGGGGTTGGAGCTGTTTTTT. Encoded protein: CASSLAGLELFF. The chain recombines TRBV11-3 with TRBJ2-2; D may be TRBD2 (5 bases). The CDR3 covers 12 residues. Germline values: CDR1 SGHNT, CDR2 YENEEA. V shed 1 base and J shed 10 bases, with 7 bases lying between them.

This clone was recorded a few times. The chain recombines TRBV6-1 with TRBJ2-7; 9 nucleotides match TRBD1. V lost 1 base to trimming and J lost 3 bases; unmatched junction nucleotides: 4. This CDR3 contains 15 residues. CDR1 and CDR2 (germline): MNHNS, SASEGT. CDR3 protein: CASSEEGTGFYEQYF. The CDR3, as DNA: TGTGCCAGCAGTGAAGAGGGGACAGGGTTCTACGAGCAGTACTTC.

The chain carries TRBV20-1 and TRBJ2-3; no clear D. Between the trimmed V and J ends, which lost 1 base and 5 bases, there was a span of 4 bases. CDR1 and CDR2 (germline): DFQATT, SNEGSKA (reference sequence). The CDR3 contains 11 residues. The CDR3 bases are TGCAGTGCTAGAGGTGGAGATACGCAGTATTTT. This translates into CSARGGDTQYF.

Turning to this clone: Mismatch with germline at one junction end may stem from a read error. The chain joins TRBV7-7 to TRBJ2-5, with D tentatively TRBD2 (6 bases). CDR1 is SSHAT, CDR2 FNYEAQ, per germline (reference sequence). CDR3 length: 15 amino acids. In nucleotides, the CDR3 is TGTGCTAGCAGCTTAAGGGACTCACGGAAAGAGACCCAGTACTTC. The encoded protein is CASSLRDSRKETQYF.